This TCR beta chain was profiled in a study of shared clonotypes between healthy human individuals. About this clone itself: Its specificity is unknown.

J was trimmed by 4 bases and V by 6 bases; bases with no gene match: 16. The germline V gene encodes CDR1 SNHLY and CDR2 FYNNEI. The CDR3 contains 17 residues. Data came from immunoSEQ multiplex PCR; TCRdb stores just in-frame clones and leaves some out. The sample comprises millions of clones, around 95% of which are singletons, and roughly 0.13% rests with the top ten. Study-wide results and limits: An anticipated effect of sequencing depth on clonotype sharing among donors was recognized.

What was sequenced was naive CD4+ T cells sorted from blood. Subset given: CD45RA+ positively selected. The sequence came from a man younger than 35 in good health. This chain uses TRBV2 with TRBJ2-7; 9 bases line up with TRBD1. CDR3 coding DNA: TGTGCCAGCAGGCGGGGACAGGGCCCATCTAGTGTATACGAGCAGTACTTC. It codes for CASRRGQGPSSVYEQYF.